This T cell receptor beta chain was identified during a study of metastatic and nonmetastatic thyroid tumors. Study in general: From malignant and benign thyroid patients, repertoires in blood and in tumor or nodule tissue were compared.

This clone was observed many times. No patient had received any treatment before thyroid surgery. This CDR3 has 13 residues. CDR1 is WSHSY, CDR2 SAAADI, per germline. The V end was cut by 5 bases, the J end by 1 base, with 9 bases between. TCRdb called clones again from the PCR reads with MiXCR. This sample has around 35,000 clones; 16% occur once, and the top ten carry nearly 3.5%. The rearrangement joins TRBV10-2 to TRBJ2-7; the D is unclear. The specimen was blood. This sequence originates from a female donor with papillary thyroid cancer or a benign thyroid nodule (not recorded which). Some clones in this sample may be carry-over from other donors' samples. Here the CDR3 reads CASSMVASYEQYF. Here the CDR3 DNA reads TGCGCCAGCAGTATGGTAGCTTCCTACGAGCAGTACTTC.